The 30 T cell receptor beta chains reported below all come from one sample, sequenced in a study of blood T cell repertoires in COVID-19. Some clones are missing from TCRdb's copy, which holds only in-frame ones; the method was immunoSEQ multiplex PCR. Among roughly 50,000 clones listed, approximately 85% were seen once. Sequencing was performed on peripheral blood. These TCRs come from a man between 60 and 70 years old with acute or convalescent COVID-19.

This clone was detected only a few times. The CDR3 loop reads CASSFRTFTGATNEKLFF. The CDR3 bases are TGTGCCAGCAGTTTTCGGACATTCACAGGGGCAACTAATGAAAAACTGTTTTTT. J is TRBJ1-4 and V is TRBV28; 7 bases agree with TRBD1. Looked up from germline, CDR1 is MDHEN and CDR2 is SYDVKM. The ends lost 3 bases at V and 0 bases at J; junction bases unmatched: 10. The CDR3 contains 18 residues.

V and J are TRBV6-5 and TRBJ1-5, with TRBD1 as a possible D gene (6 bases). Trimming left V 6 bases short and J 6 bases short, with 12 bases between. The CDR3 is made up of 13 amino acids. CDR1 MNHEY and CDR2 SVGAGI come from the germline V gene. DNA of the CDR3: TGTGCCAGCAGGGCTCCAGGGGTTCAGCCCCAGCATTTT. It encodes CASRAPGVQPQHF.

This clone was seen only a few times. V gene TRBV14 combines with J gene TRBJ2-7, with 7 bases fitting TRBD1. Germline V gene sequence: CDR1 SGHDN, CDR2 FVKESK. This CDR3 contains 14 residues. The ends lost 4 bases at V and 2 bases at J; junction bases unmatched: 5. The CDR3 coding sequence is TGTGCCAGCAGCCCCCGACAGGGAGCCTACGAGCAGTACTTC. Its protein product is CASSPRQGAYEQYF. Filled out from reference TRBV14 and TRBJ2-7, the complete variable domain reads EAGVTQFPSHSVIEKGQTVTLRCDPISGHDNLYWYRRVMGKEIKFLLHFVKESKQDESGMPNNRFLAERTGGTYSTLKVQPAELEDSGVYFCASSPRQGAYEQYFGPGTRLTVT.

The rearrangement joins TRBV7-3 to TRBJ2-5; 11 bases are a match to TRBD2. Germline CDR1 and CDR2: SGHTA and FQGTGA. The CDR3 length is 16 residues. The J segment lost 1 base and the V segment lost 5 bases, leaving 6 bases of the junction unmatched. CDR3 nucleotides: TGTGCCAGCAGCCCCGTTGGGACTAGCGGCCAAGAGACCCAGTACTTC. Translated, it gives CASSPVGTSGQETQYF.

The rearrangement uses TRBV5-5 and TRBJ2-1; D is possibly TRBD1 (6 bases). V was shortened by 4 bases and J by 0 bases, with 11 bases between the two germline ends. Per germline, CDR1 SGHKS and CDR2 YYEKEE (reference sequence). This CDR3 is built from 15 residues. CDR3 sequence reads: CASSPWGLSYNEQFF. Written as DNA, the CDR3 is TGTGCCAGCAGCCCCTGGGGGCTCTCCTACAATGAGCAGTTCTTC.

The genes are TRBV23-1 and TRBJ1-1; 8 bases are shared with TRBD1. TRBV23-1 is an ORF, with its function uncertain. With 3 bases clipped from V and 3 bases from J, the junction kept 9 bases outside the gene matches. The CDR3 is made up of 16 amino acids. CDR3 coding DNA: TGCGCCAGCAGTCACGCTTTGGGACAGGAAGACACTGAAGCTTTCTTT. Encoded protein: CASSHALGQEDTEAFF.

In its sample, this clone was seen once. The chain carries TRBV7-9 and TRBJ1-1; the D is unclear. The CDR3 has 14 amino acids. Germline V gene sequence: CDR1 SEHNR, CDR2 FQNEAQ (reference sequence). The ends were cut back, 1 base at V and 11 bases at J, with 17 bases in the middle. The CDR3 spells CASSLVRLALAAFF. CDR3 coding DNA: TGTGCCAGCAGCTTAGTCCGACTGGCCTTGGCGGCTTTCTTT.

The CDR3 nucleotides read TGTGCCAGCGCATCTCCAGGGGCCGAGGCCTACGAGCAGTACTTC. It specifies CASASPGAEAYEQYF. This chain links TRBV7-9 with TRBJ2-7, with a tentative D call TRBD1 (6 bases). Trimming shortened V by 8 bases and J by 2 bases, and 19 bases separated the two germline ends. From germline, CDR1 is SEHNR and CDR2 FQNEAQ (reference sequence). CDR3 length equals 15 residues.

J is TRBJ1-2 and V is TRBV18; D might be TRBD1 (6 bases). The V gene lost 0 bases and the J gene lost 3 bases, with 17 bases spanning the gap. This CDR3 region has 17 residues. The germline CDR1 and CDR2 sequences are KGHSH and LQKENI. CDR3 in DNA: TGTGCCAGCTCACCACCGAACAGGGCGGTGAGCGACTATGGCTACACCTTC. Translating gives CASSPPNRAVSDYGYTF.

J is TRBJ2-7 and V is TRBV14; TRBD1 might be the D (5 bases). The ends were cut back, 4 bases at V and 3 bases at J, with 13 bases in the middle. Germline lookup yields CDR1 SGHDN and CDR2 FVKESK. The CDR3 runs to 14 residues. CDR3 sequence reads: CASSRTRPFYEQYF. The CDR3 nucleotides are TGTGCCAGCAGCCGGACACGGCCTTTCTACGAGCAGTACTTC.

The V call is TRBV5-6, the J call TRBJ2-2, with TRBD2 matching 10 bases. The junction had 9 bases not matched to a gene; V was cut back by 2 bases and J by 5 bases. CDR3 length: 17 residues. Germline-derived CDR1 and CDR2 are SGHDT and YYEEEE. The CDR3 bases are TGTGCCAGCAGCTTCGGAATAGCGGGAGGTGGAACCGGGGAGCTGTTTTTT. It encodes CASSFGIAGGGTGELFF.

This clone appeared a few times. The chain is built from TRBV4-2 and TRBJ1-5; D is uncertain. V shed 1 base and J shed 4 bases, with 14 bases lying between them. This CDR3 spans 16 amino acids. Looked up from germline, CDR1 is LGHNA and CDR2 is YNFKEQ. In DNA, the CDR3 is TGTGCCAGCAGCCAAGGGCCGGCAGGAACAAATCAGCCCCAGCATTTT. Its protein is CASSQGPAGTNQPQHF.

The chain links TRBV5-1 to TRBJ2-3, with 11 bases that match TRBD2. This CDR3 has 17 residues. Germline CDR1 is SGHRS and CDR2 is YFSETQ. The V gene end was trimmed by 3 bases and the J gene end by 5 bases; junction bases not matched to a gene: 11. The CDR3 here is CASSSTPGLADRDTQYF. The CDR3 coding sequence is TGCGCCAGCAGCTCTACTCCGGGACTAGCGGACCGAGATACGCAGTATTTT.

The V gene is TRBV5-1, the J gene TRBJ2-7, with 7 bases that match TRBD1. Trimming at V came to 4 bases and at J to 5 bases, leaving 6 bases not matched to a gene. This CDR3 spans 13 amino acids. Germline V CDR1 and CDR2: SGHRS, YFSETQ. In DNA form, the CDR3 reads TGCGCCAGCAGCGAGGGGGCCCCCCACGAGCAGTACTTC. Protein: CASSEGAPHEQYF.

The CDR3: CASSGTGTSCKYF. The CDR3 DNA is TGTGCCAGCAGTGGAACCGGGACTAGCTGTAAGTACTTC. The chain joins TRBV6-4 to TRBJ2-5, with 9 bases that match TRBD2. Trimming took 4 bases from V and 12 from J; bases not matched to a gene: 9. Germline V gives CDR1 MRHNA, CDR2 SNTAGT. The CDR3 is made up of 13 amino acids.

There are a few counts of this clone. DNA of the CDR3: TGTGCCAGCAGCGCGGTGGACACCGGGGAGCTGTTTTTT. Amino acids: CASSAVDTGELFF. The V call is TRBV9, the J call TRBJ2-2; D not resolved. The CDR3 runs 13 residues. Germline-derived CDR1 and CDR2 are SGDLS and YYNGEE. V was shortened by 3 bases and J by 3 bases, with 6 bases between the two germline ends.

The J gene is TRBJ2-2, the V gene TRBV27, with 7 bases matching TRBD2. J gave up 4 bases and V 2 bases, and 1 base lay outside the gene matches. This CDR3 is 14 amino acids long. Germline V gives CDR1 MNHEY, CDR2 SMNVEV (reference sequence). The CDR3 region is CASSLGGSTGELFF. DNA of the CDR3: TGTGCCAGCAGTTTAGGCGGGAGCACCGGGGAGCTGTTTTTT.

This chain uses TRBV6-5 with TRBJ1-3, with a weak D call TRBD1 (6 bases). There are 15 residues in the CDR3. The V gene lost 2 bases and the J gene lost 0 bases, with 8 bases spanning the gap. Germline V gene sequence: CDR1 MNHEY, CDR2 SVGAGI. CDR3 region: CASSYDRSSGNTIYF. CDR3 DNA sequence: TGTGCCAGCAGTTACGACAGGAGCTCTGGAAACACCATATATTTT.

Concerning this clone: The germline gene is not matched at one end of the junction; a read error may be the cause. Other DNA sequences in this specimen translate into the identical CDR3. The chain carries TRBV29-1 and TRBJ2-3; tentative D call: TRBD1 (5 bases). Germline assignment: CDR1 SQVTM and CDR2 ANQGSEA. CDR3 size: 11 residues. Here the CDR3 DNA reads TGCAGCGTCGCGGACACAGATACGCAATATTTT. It is translated as CSVADTDTQYF.

The rearrangement links TRBV2 to TRBJ1-4; D is uncertain. Germline CDR1 is SNHLY and CDR2 is FYNNEI. Trimming removed 7 bases from V and 3 bases from J, with 9 bases in between. This CDR3 spans 13 amino acids. CDR3 DNA: TGTGCCAGCAAGGCAGAGGCTAATGAAAAACTGTTTTTT. It specifies CASKAEANEKLFF. The whole variable domain, remainder taken from reference TRBV2 and TRBJ1-4, is EPEVTQTPSHQVTQMGQEVILRCVPISNHLYFYWYRQILGQKVEFLVSFYNNEISEKSEIFDDQFSVERPDGSNFTLKIRSTKLEDSAMYFCASKAEANEKLFFGSGTQLSVL.

The CDR3, as DNA: TGTGCCAGCAGCGCCAGCGGGAGGGTTAACACCGGGGAGCTGTTTTTT. Translated, it gives CASSASGRVNTGELFF. The chain combines TRBV2 with TRBJ2-2; 10 positions agree with TRBD2. This CDR3 contains 16 residues. Germline V gene lookup returns CDR1 SNHLY and CDR2 FYNNEI. Trimming cost V 6 bases and J 2 bases; bases outside gene matches: 6.

A single count supports this clone. The CDR3 region is CASSSWYGSGETQYF. The CDR3 coding sequence is TGTGCCAGCAGCTCTTGGTACGGGAGTGGTGAGACCCAGTACTTC. V is TRBV7-2 and J is TRBJ2-5; a weak D match, TRBD2 (6 bases). The V end lost 4 bases, the J end lost 5 bases, and 17 bases lay between the germline ends. Germline V lookup: CDR1 SGHTA, CDR2 FQGNSA. This CDR3 contains 15 residues.

The genes are TRBV30 and TRBJ2-7; TRBD2 aligns across 7 bases. V lost 7 bases, J lost 0 bases, and 9 bases stayed unmatched. Germline values: CDR1 GTSNPN, CDR2 SVGIG (reference sequence). This CDR3 is 14 amino acids long. CDR3 amino acids: CASQRASGSYEQYF. For the CDR3, the DNA is TGTGCCTCTCAACGGGCTAGCGGCTCCTACGAGCAGTACTTC.

CDR3 DNA: TGTGCCAGCAGCAGGATGGACTCAGCTCTCTATGGCTACACCTTC. The encoded protein is CASSRMDSALYGYTF. This chain links TRBV7-9 with TRBJ1-2, with D unresolved. The CDR3 totals 15 residues. The germline V gene has CDR1 SEHNR and CDR2 FQNEAQ (reference sequence). V was shortened by 5 bases and J by 4 bases, with 17 bases between the two germline ends.

The V gene is TRBV18, the J gene TRBJ2-7, with no clear D. This CDR3 contains 13 residues. CDR1 KGHSH and CDR2 LQKENI come from the germline V gene. Trimming shortened V by 3 bases and J by 0 bases, and 6 bases separated the two germline ends. In DNA form, the CDR3 reads TGTGCCAGCTCACCCCCGAGCTCCTACGAGCAGTACTTC. It is translated as CASSPPSSYEQYF. The complete variable domain, with remaining parts taken from reference TRBV18 and TRBJ2-7, reads NAGVMQNPRHLVRRRGQEARLRCSPMKGHSHVYWYRQLPEEGLKFMVYLQKENIIDESGMPKERFSAEFPKEGPSILRIQQVVRGDSAAYFCASSPPSSYEQYFGPGTRLTVT.

This clone was seen a handful of times. The rearrangement uses TRBV7-8 and TRBJ2-7, with 11 positions matching TRBD2. Germline V gene data show CDR1 as SGHVS and CDR2 as FQNEAQ. The CDR3 extends over 14 amino acids. V was pared by 3 bases and J by 10 bases, with 8 bases of the junction left unmatched. CDR3 region: CASSFDSTSGEQYF. The CDR3 nucleotides are TGTGCCAGCAGCTTCGATTCGACTAGCGGGGAACAGTACTTC.

V and J are TRBV18 and TRBJ2-7; TRBD2 aligns across 9 bases. The CDR3 is 16 residues long. V lost 2 bases to trimming and J lost 1 base; unmatched junction nucleotides: 6. The V gene's germline CDR1 is KGHSH and CDR2 LQKENI. The CDR3 sequence: CASSPVALAGSYEQYF. For the CDR3, the DNA is TGTGCCAGCTCACCAGTTGCGCTAGCGGGATCCTACGAGCAGTACTTC.

The sample holds one count of this clone. The chain has TRBV7-3 and TRBJ2-1; no firm D call. Germline V gives CDR1 SGHTA, CDR2 FQGTGA. With 9 bases removed from V and 5 bases from J, the gap between germline ends came to 14 bases. The CDR3 contains 13 residues. CDR3 coding DNA: TGTGCCAGTGCGAGAACAGCCGACAATGAGCAGTTCTTC. Residues: CASARTADNEQFF.

The chain recombines TRBV9 with TRBJ2-7; the match to TRBD2 covers 9 bases. This CDR3 comprises 15 residues. The trim removed 4 bases at V and 0 bases at J, leaving 5 bases unmatched. Germline loops: CDR1 SGDLS, CDR2 YYNGEE. The CDR3 region has the DNA TGTGCCAGCAGCCCAGGACTAGCGCACTCCTACGAGCAGTACTTC. Protein: CASSPGLAHSYEQYF. The variable domain in full, completed from reference TRBV9 and TRBJ2-7, reads DSGVTQTPKHLITATGQRVTLRCSPRSGDLSVYWYQQSLDQGLQFLIQYYNGEERAKGNILERFSAQQFPDLHSELNLSSLELGDSALYFCASSPGLAHSYEQYFGPGTRLTVT.

In DNA form, the CDR3 reads TGTGCCAGCAGTCGACCATTCCGGACAGTTAGTAATTCACCCCTCCACTTT. Amino acid sequence: CASSRPFRTVSNSPLHF. V and J are TRBV28 and TRBJ1-6; D may be TRBD1 (6 bases). Trimming left V 5 bases short and J 6 bases short, with 20 bases between. The germline V gene encodes CDR1 MDHEN and CDR2 SYDVKM. The CDR3 length is 17 residues. Full variable domain (outside the CDR3, taken from reference TRBV28 and TRBJ1-6): DVKVTQSSRYLVKRTGEKVFLECVQDMDHENMFWYRQDPGLGLRLIYFSYDVKMKEKGDIPEGYSVSREKKERFSLILESASTNQTSMYLCASSRPFRTVSNSPLHFGNGTRLTVT.